This TCR beta chain was identified in a study of breast tumors, draining lymph nodes, adjacent tissues. The germline gives CDR1 LNHDA, CDR2 SQIVND (reference sequence). V was pared by 5 bases and J by 7 bases, with 13 bases of the junction left unmatched. The CDR3 totals 17 residues. TCRdb used MiXCR to reprocess the multiplex PCR reads, holding one entry per CDR3 protein. The table lists 180,000 or so distinct CDR3 sequences, 33% of them singletons. This clonotype is deemed medium-sized (0.01 to 0.1%). Breast cancer patients provided tissue from their axillary draining lymph nodes. This clonotype originated in a female donor with breast cancer. Some clones in this sample may be carry-over from other donors' samples. The chain links TRBV19 to TRBJ1-6; 8 bases line up with TRBD1. The sample taken for sequencing was axillary lymph node tissue. The CDR3 spells CASSPLAGGGRNSPLHF. CDR3 DNA: TGTGCCAGTAGTCCCCTTGCAGGGGGCGGGAGGAATTCACCCCTCCACTTT.